This T cell receptor beta chain was sequenced in a study of T cell changes during pregnancy in multiple sclerosis. Germline CDR1 is MNHNY and CDR2 is SVGAGI (reference sequence). The CDR3 spans 15 residues. V lost 4 bases to trimming and J lost 2 bases; unmatched junction nucleotides: 2. Profiled with immunoSEQ multiplex PCR; TCRdb holds only in-frame clones, not every one. The table has around 55,000 clones, about nine tenths seen once. Sample: CD4+ T cells from peripheral blood mononuclear cells, taken in the first trimester of pregnancy. The V gene is TRBV6-6, the J gene TRBJ2-2, with 9 bases aligning to TRBD2. The clonotype was recovered from a female donor with multiple sclerosis, enrolled in a pregnancy study. The CDR3 sequence is CASSFSGGNTGELFF. As DNA, the CDR3 is TGTGCCAGCAGTTTTAGCGGGGGAAACACCGGGGAGCTGTTTTTT.